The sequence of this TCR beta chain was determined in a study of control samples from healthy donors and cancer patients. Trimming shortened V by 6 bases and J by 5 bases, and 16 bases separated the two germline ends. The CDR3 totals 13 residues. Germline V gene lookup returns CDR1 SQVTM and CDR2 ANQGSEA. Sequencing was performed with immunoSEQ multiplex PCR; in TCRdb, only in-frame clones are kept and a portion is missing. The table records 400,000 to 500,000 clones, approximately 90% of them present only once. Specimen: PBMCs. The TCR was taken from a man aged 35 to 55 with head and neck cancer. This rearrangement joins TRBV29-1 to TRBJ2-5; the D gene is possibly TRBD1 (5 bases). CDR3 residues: CSVVSGQVETQYF. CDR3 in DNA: TGCAGCGTGGTTTCAGGGCAGGTGGAGACCCAGTACTTC.